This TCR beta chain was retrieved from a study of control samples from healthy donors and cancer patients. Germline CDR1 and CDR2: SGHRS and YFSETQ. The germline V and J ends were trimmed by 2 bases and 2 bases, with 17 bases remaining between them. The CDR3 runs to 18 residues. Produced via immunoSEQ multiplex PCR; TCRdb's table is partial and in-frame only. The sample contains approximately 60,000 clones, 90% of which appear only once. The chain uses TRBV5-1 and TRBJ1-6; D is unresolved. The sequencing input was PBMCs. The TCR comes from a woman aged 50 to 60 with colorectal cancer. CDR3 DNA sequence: TGCGCCAGCAGCTTCGGAGGGCCTACTCGGGCCTATAATTCACCCCTCCACTTT. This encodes CASSFGGPTRAYNSPLHF. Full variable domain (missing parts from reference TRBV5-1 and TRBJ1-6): KAGVTQTPRYLIKTRGQQVTLSCSPISGHRSVSWYQQTPGQGLQFLFEYFSETQRNKGNFPGRFSGRQFSNSRSEMNVSTLELGDSALYLCASSFGGPTRAYNSPLHFGNGTRLTVT.